This is a list of T cell receptor beta chains from one sample in a study of shared clonotypes between healthy human individuals. TCRdb keeps only in-frame clones here, not all; method: immunoSEQ multiplex PCR. The sample has just over 2,000,000 clones; approximately 94% are singletons. The specimen was naive CD8+ T cells sorted from blood. The receptor set was obtained from a man aged 18 to 29 in good health. Each CDR3 is given with its conserved first and last residue. D genes are given only for firm matches. Size is stated for part of the rows, as once, few or many counts, or as a class when the clone is expanded.

v_gene	j_gene	d_gene	abundance	CDR3aa	CDR3nt
TRBV2	TRBJ2-1	TRBD2	NA	CASSDDGTSGPNEQFF	TGTGCCAGCAGTGATGATGGGACTAGCGGGCCCAATGAGCAGTTCTTC
TRBV5-8	TRBJ1-1	NA	NA	CASSLWSGNTEAFF	TGTGCCAGCAGCTTGTGGTCTGGGAACACTGAAGCTTTCTTT
TRBV6-5	TRBJ1-3	NA	NA	CASSYSGHSGNTIYF	TGTGCCAGCAGTTACTCTGGCCACTCTGGAAACACCATATATTTT
TRBV19	TRBJ2-7	NA	NA	CASSIGPGSYEQYF	TGTGCCAGTAGTATAGGGCCAGGGTCCTACGAGCAGTACTTC
TRBV6-5	TRBJ2-3	NA	NA	CAASGTDTQYF	TGTGCCGCCTCAGGCACAGATACGCAGTATTTT
TRBV13	TRBJ2-3	TRBD2	NA	CASSLWSGLAGPSTDTQYF	TGTGCCAGCAGCTTATGGTCGGGACTAGCGGGGCCTAGCACAGATACGCAGTATTTT
TRBV19	TRBJ2-7	NA	NA	CASSPYLGVGAYEQYF	TGTGCCAGTAGTCCTTACCTTGGGGTGGGGGCCTACGAGCAGTACTTC
TRBV5-1	TRBJ2-7	NA	NA	CASSSEGNMRTYEQYF	TGCGCCAGCAGCTCCGAGGGTAACATGCGAACCTACGAGCAGTACTTC
TRBV14	TRBJ1-2	NA	NA	CASSAKGRDYGYTF	TGTGCCAGCAGCGCCAAGGGGCGAGACTATGGCTACACCTTC
TRBV29-1	TRBJ1-5	NA	NA	CSVVLEPGQPQHF	TGCAGCGTTGTTTTGGAGCCAGGTCAGCCCCAGCATTTT
TRBV25-1	TRBJ1-2	TRBD1	NA	CASTLGTGGYGYTF	TGTGCCAGCACTCTAGGGACAGGCGGCTATGGCTACACCTTC
TRBV19	TRBJ2-5	NA	NA	CASSIGWLVGQETQYF	TGTGCCAGTAGTATAGGATGGCTAGTGGGGCAAGAGACCCAGTACTTC
TRBV28	TRBJ2-7	NA	NA	CATHGQGYEQYF	TGTGCCACCCATGGTCAGGGATACGAGCAGTACTTC
TRBV19	TRBJ2-1	NA	NA	CASSIDPNREGYNEQFF	TGTGCCAGTAGTATAGATCCGAACAGGGAGGGGTACAATGAGCAGTTCTTC
TRBV7-6	TRBJ2-7	TRBD2	NA	CASSPDSGRVAYEQYF	TGTGCCAGCAGCCCCGACTCAGGGAGGGTCGCCTACGAGCAGTACTTC
TRBV5-1	TRBJ2-7	NA	NA	CASSQRAGTGEQYF	TGCGCCAGCAGCCAGAGGGCAGGGACGGGGGAGCAGTACTTC
TRBV27	TRBJ1-5	NA	once	CASRPQKDYSNQPQHF	TGTGCCAGCAGGCCGCAAAAAGATTATAGCAATCAGCCCCAGCATTTT
TRBV11-2	TRBJ1-1	NA	once	CASSPDKGSDTEAFF	TGTGCCAGCAGCCCCGACAAGGGGTCGGACACTGAAGCTTTCTTT
TRBV25-1	TRBJ2-1	NA	NA	CASSALTSREQFF	TGTGCCAGCAGTGCCCTGACTAGTCGGGAGCAGTTCTTC
TRBV7-6	TRBJ1-1	NA	NA	CASSLDGIEAFF	TGTGCCAGCAGCTTAGACGGAATTGAAGCTTTCTTT
TRBV6-1	TRBJ2-3	TRBD1	NA	CASSDRGQDTQYF	TGTGCCAGCAGTGACAGGGGGCAGGATACGCAGTATTTT
TRBV11-2	TRBJ2-7	NA	NA	CASSLEEGTPFYEQYF	TGTGCCAGCAGCTTAGAAGAGGGGACTCCCTTCTACGAGCAGTACTTC
TRBV9	TRBJ1-1	TRBD1	NA	CASSVATGGNTEAFF	TGTGCCAGCAGCGTAGCTACAGGGGGCAACACTGAAGCTTTCTTT
TRBV6-1	TRBJ1-3	NA	NA	CASSESVSGNTIYF	TGTGCCAGCAGTGAGTCGGTCTCTGGAAACACCATATATTTT